This is a list of T cell receptor beta chains from one sample in a study of blood T cell repertoires in COVID-19. Assay used: immunoSEQ multiplex PCR; TCRdb lists only in-frame clones, some missing. Of about 390,000 clones in the sample, approximately 90% were seen once. The sequenced sample consisted of PBMCs or T cells enriched from blood (not recorded which). Receptors were obtained from a woman aged 50 to 60 who had recovered from COVID-19. Both conserved end residues are part of each CDR3. D genes are given only for firm matches. Where a row states a size, it is once, few, many or the class of an expanded clone; other rows omit it.

abundance: NA
v_gene: TRBV28
d_gene: TRBD1
j_gene: TRBJ1-1
CDR3aa: CASSRTGGAEAFF
CDR3nt: TGTGCCAGCAGCCGCACAGGGGGTGCTGAAGCTTTCTTT

abundance: once
v_gene: TRBV7-6
d_gene: TRBD1
j_gene: TRBJ1-1
CDR3aa: CASSFGQGNTEAFF
CDR3nt: TGTGCCAGCAGCTTCGGACAGGGGAACACTGAAGCTTTCTTT

abundance: NA
v_gene: TRBV19
d_gene: NA
j_gene: TRBJ1-5
CDR3aa: CASSRATGNPQPQHF
CDR3nt: TGTGCCAGTAGTAGAGCTACAGGGAATCCTCAGCCCCAGCATTTT

abundance: NA
v_gene: TRBV15
d_gene: NA
j_gene: TRBJ1-4
CDR3aa: CATSKEGGRAGSEKLFF
CDR3nt: TGTGCCACCAGCAAAGAGGGGGGTAGGGCAGGGAGTGAAAAACTGTTTTTT

abundance: NA
v_gene: TRBV27
d_gene: TRBD1
j_gene: TRBJ1-3
CDR3aa: CASSLQGDGNTIYF
CDR3nt: TGTGCCAGCAGTTTACAGGGGGACGGAAACACCATATATTTT

abundance: NA
v_gene: TRBV2
d_gene: NA
j_gene: TRBJ2-2
CDR3aa: CAGVGTKNTGELFF
CDR3nt: TGTGCCGGGGTCGGGACAAAGAACACCGGGGAGCTGTTTTTT

abundance: NA
v_gene: TRBV5-4
d_gene: NA
j_gene: TRBJ2-3
CDR3aa: CASSLAGTDTQYF
CDR3nt: TGTGCCAGCAGCTTGGCTGGCACAGATACGCAGTATTTT

abundance: NA
v_gene: TRBV28
d_gene: NA
j_gene: TRBJ1-4
CDR3aa: CASSLDRSNEKLFF
CDR3nt: TGTGCCAGCAGCCTGGACAGATCTAATGAAAAACTGTTTTTT

abundance: NA
v_gene: TRBV10-3
d_gene: NA
j_gene: TRBJ2-3
CDR3aa: CAISDSSRTDTQYF
CDR3nt: TGTGCCATCAGTGACTCGAGTCGCACAGATACGCAGTATTTT

abundance: NA
v_gene: TRBV4-1
d_gene: TRBD2
j_gene: TRBJ2-1
CDR3aa: CASSQERYLAGGNEQFF
CDR3nt: TGCGCCAGCAGCCAAGAACGGTATCTAGCGGGGGGAAATGAGCAGTTCTTC

abundance: NA
v_gene: TRBV27
d_gene: TRBD2
j_gene: TRBJ2-3
CDR3aa: CASSSSGGAPDTQYF
CDR3nt: TGTGCCAGCAGTTCTAGCGGGGGGGCCCCAGATACGCAGTATTTT

abundance: NA
v_gene: TRBV4-3
d_gene: NA
j_gene: TRBJ2-3
CDR3aa: CASSQATWAAPGDTQYF
CDR3nt: TGCGCCAGCAGCCAAGCTACATGGGCGGCCCCAGGGGATACGCAGTATTTT

abundance: NA
v_gene: TRBV6-5
d_gene: TRBD2
j_gene: TRBJ2-1
CDR3aa: CASFGRRGNNEQFF
CDR3nt: TGTGCCAGCTTCGGGAGGCGCGGTAACAATGAGCAGTTCTTC

abundance: NA
v_gene: TRBV28
d_gene: NA
j_gene: TRBJ1-1
CDR3aa: CASSLDLRGGFF
CDR3nt: TGTGCCAGCAGTTTAGATTTGCGGGGTGGGTTCTTT

abundance: once
v_gene: TRBV28
d_gene: NA
j_gene: TRBJ1-3
CDR3aa: CASSPGNTIYF
CDR3nt: TGTGCCAGCAGTCCAGGAAACACCATATATTTT

abundance: NA
v_gene: TRBV29-1
d_gene: TRBD1
j_gene: TRBJ2-2
CDR3aa: CSVTQGAGAGELFF
CDR3nt: TGCAGCGTTACGCAGGGGGCAGGGGCCGGGGAGCTGTTTTTT

abundance: NA
v_gene: TRBV7-2
d_gene: NA
j_gene: TRBJ1-5
CDR3aa: CASSLSNYQPQHF
CDR3nt: TGTGCCAGCAGCTTATCAAATTATCAGCCCCAGCATTTT

abundance: NA
v_gene: TRBV19
d_gene: NA
j_gene: TRBJ1-2
CDR3aa: CASFLSGYTF
CDR3nt: TGTGCCAGTTTTCTGTCCGGCTACACCTTC

abundance: NA
v_gene: TRBV7-9
d_gene: NA
j_gene: TRBJ1-4
CDR3aa: CASSTPDTALEKLFF
CDR3nt: TGTGCCAGCAGCACCCCGGACACAGCCCTTGAAAAACTGTTTTTT

abundance: NA
v_gene: TRBV4-2
d_gene: NA
j_gene: TRBJ1-2
CDR3aa: CASSQTRGGFYGYTF
CDR3nt: TGTGCCAGCAGCCAAACCAGGGGAGGGTTTTATGGCTACACCTTC

abundance: NA
v_gene: TRBV9
d_gene: TRBD2
j_gene: TRBJ2-3
CDR3aa: CASSTQTSGDTDTQYF
CDR3nt: TGTGCCAGCAGCACCCAGACTAGCGGGGACACAGATACGCAGTATTTT

abundance: NA
v_gene: TRBV5-1
d_gene: TRBD1
j_gene: TRBJ2-2
CDR3aa: CASSSPTGGYTGELFF
CDR3nt: TGCGCCAGCAGCTCCCCAACAGGGGGGTATACCGGGGAGCTGTTTTTT

abundance: NA
v_gene: TRBV5-5
d_gene: TRBD1
j_gene: TRBJ2-3
CDR3aa: CASSLVPGQGASTDTQYF
CDR3nt: TGTGCCAGCAGCTTAGTCCCGGGACAGGGGGCGAGCACAGATACGCAGTATTTT

abundance: NA
v_gene: TRBV28
d_gene: TRBD1
j_gene: TRBJ2-2
CDR3aa: CASSLWGTGGLSGELFF
CDR3nt: TGTGCCAGCAGTTTATGGGGGACAGGGGGATTATCGGGGGAGCTGTTTTTT

abundance: NA
v_gene: TRBV27
d_gene: NA
j_gene: TRBJ2-7
CDR3aa: CASSLAQGYEQYF
CDR3nt: TGTGCCAGCAGTTTAGCCCAGGGTTACGAGCAGTACTTC

abundance: NA
v_gene: TRBV5-5
d_gene: NA
j_gene: TRBJ1-2
CDR3aa: CASCQDTNYGYTF
CDR3nt: TGTGCCAGCTGTCAGGATACTAACTATGGCTACACCTTC

abundance: NA
v_gene: TRBV7-2
d_gene: NA
j_gene: TRBJ2-7
CDR3aa: CASSLGRPAGGYEQYF
CDR3nt: TGTGCCAGCAGCTTGGGTCGCCCGGCGGGCGGGTACGAGCAGTACTTC

abundance: NA
v_gene: TRBV14
d_gene: NA
j_gene: TRBJ2-1
CDR3aa: CASSPDYYNEQFF
CDR3nt: TGTGCCAGCAGCCCGGACTATTACAATGAGCAGTTCTTC

abundance: NA
v_gene: TRBV7-9
d_gene: NA
j_gene: TRBJ1-1
CDR3aa: CASSSDSYRLNTEAFF
CDR3nt: TGTGCCAGCAGCTCGGATTCGTACAGACTGAACACTGAAGCTTTCTTT

abundance: NA
v_gene: TRBV2
d_gene: TRBD1
j_gene: TRBJ2-7
CDR3aa: CASSEVDRVHEQYF
CDR3nt: TGTGCCAGCAGTGAAGTGGACAGGGTCCACGAGCAGTACTTC

abundance: NA
v_gene: TRBV7-9
d_gene: NA
j_gene: TRBJ1-2
CDR3aa: CASSLHGELNGYTF
CDR3nt: TGTGCCAGCAGCTTACACGGGGAACTAAATGGCTACACCTTC

abundance: NA
v_gene: TRBV6-5
d_gene: NA
j_gene: TRBJ1-5
CDR3aa: CASGQPNQPQHF
CDR3nt: TGTGCCAGTGGGCAGCCGAATCAGCCCCAGCATTTT

abundance: NA
v_gene: TRBV4-1
d_gene: NA
j_gene: TRBJ1-3
CDR3aa: CASSQVSGSGNTIYF
CDR3nt: TGCGCCAGCAGCCAAGTGTCAGGTTCTGGAAACACCATATATTTT

abundance: NA
v_gene: TRBV6-5
d_gene: NA
j_gene: TRBJ2-3
CDR3aa: CASGLLYTDTQYF
CDR3nt: TGTGCCAGCGGACTACTATACACAGATACGCAGTATTTT

abundance: NA
v_gene: TRBV24-1
d_gene: TRBD1
j_gene: TRBJ2-1
CDR3aa: CATSGTGDNEQFF
CDR3nt: TGTGCCACCAGTGGGACAGGGGATAATGAGCAGTTCTTC

abundance: NA
v_gene: TRBV5-1
d_gene: TRBD1
j_gene: TRBJ1-1
CDR3aa: CASSDGTGSGRWAEAFF
CDR3nt: TGCGCCAGCAGCGATGGGACAGGGTCGGGAAGATGGGCTGAAGCTTTCTTT

abundance: NA
v_gene: TRBV2
d_gene: NA
j_gene: TRBJ2-7
CDR3aa: CASSINEQYF
CDR3nt: TGTGCCAGCAGTATCAACGAGCAGTACTTC

abundance: NA
v_gene: TRBV19
d_gene: NA
j_gene: TRBJ1-1
CDR3aa: CASSSPVGAFF
CDR3nt: TGTGCCAGTAGTTCCCCCGTCGGAGCTTTCTTT

abundance: NA
v_gene: TRBV4-2
d_gene: NA
j_gene: TRBJ2-7
CDR3aa: CASRGGESYEQYF
CDR3nt: TGTGCCAGCAGAGGGGGTGAGTCCTACGAGCAGTACTTC

abundance: NA
v_gene: TRBV6-5
d_gene: NA
j_gene: TRBJ2-4
CDR3aa: CASSYSSGSKNIQYF
CDR3nt: TGTGCCAGCAGTTACTCGAGTGGTAGCAAAAACATTCAGTACTTC

abundance: NA
v_gene: TRBV9
d_gene: NA
j_gene: TRBJ1-2
CDR3aa: CASSASGNPNYGYTF
CDR3nt: TGTGCCAGCAGCGCATCAGGGAACCCTAACTATGGCTACACCTTC

abundance: NA
v_gene: TRBV28
d_gene: NA
j_gene: TRBJ1-2
CDR3aa: CASSLFGGYPNYGYTF
CDR3nt: TGTGCCAGCAGTCTCTTCGGGGGTTATCCTAACTATGGCTACACCTTC

abundance: few
v_gene: TRBV5-1
d_gene: TRBD1
j_gene: TRBJ2-7
CDR3aa: CASSLDRGFYEQYF
CDR3nt: TGCGCCAGCAGCTTGGACAGGGGGTTCTACGAGCAGTACTTC

abundance: NA
v_gene: TRBV5-6
d_gene: NA
j_gene: TRBJ1-6
CDR3aa: CASSTGPSNSPLHF
CDR3nt: TGTGCCAGCAGCACAGGGCCGTCTAATTCACCCCTCCACTTT

abundance: once
v_gene: TRBV5-1
d_gene: TRBD2
j_gene: TRBJ2-7
CDR3aa: CASSPTGGADEQYF
CDR3nt: TGCGCCAGCAGCCCCACGGGGGGGGCGGACGAGCAGTACTTC

abundance: NA
v_gene: TRBV6-5
d_gene: TRBD1
j_gene: TRBJ1-6
CDR3aa: CASSYQDREGSPLHF
CDR3nt: TGTGCCAGCAGTTACCAGGACAGGGAAGGTTCACCCCTCCACTTT

abundance: NA
v_gene: TRBV28
d_gene: TRBD1
j_gene: TRBJ1-4
CDR3aa: CASSPRTGVQNEKLFF
CDR3nt: TGTGCCAGCAGTCCACGGACAGGGGTCCAAAATGAAAAACTGTTTTTT

abundance: NA
v_gene: TRBV2
d_gene: NA
j_gene: TRBJ2-4
CDR3aa: CASSVGGLGAKNIQYF
CDR3nt: TGTGCCAGCAGCGTGGGGGGACTCGGAGCCAAAAACATTCAGTACTTC

abundance: NA
v_gene: TRBV19
d_gene: TRBD1
j_gene: TRBJ1-2
CDR3aa: CASSEQGAGGYTF
CDR3nt: TGTGCCAGTAGTGAACAGGGGGCTGGAGGCTACACCTTC

abundance: few
v_gene: TRBV5-4
d_gene: TRBD2
j_gene: TRBJ2-7
CDR3aa: CASSAGIAGGTYEQYF
CDR3nt: TGTGCCAGCTCCGCCGGAATAGCGGGGGGGACCTACGAGCAGTACTTC

abundance: NA
v_gene: TRBV28
d_gene: NA
j_gene: TRBJ1-3
CDR3aa: CASSSVSGNTIYF
CDR3nt: TGTGCCAGCAGTTCCGTCTCTGGAAACACCATATATTTT

abundance: NA
v_gene: TRBV5-1
d_gene: NA
j_gene: TRBJ2-2
CDR3aa: CASSLEGLGELFF
CDR3nt: TGCGCCAGCAGCTTGGAGGGGCTTGGGGAGCTGTTTTTT

abundance: NA
v_gene: TRBV12-3/TRBV12-4
d_gene: NA
j_gene: TRBJ1-2
CDR3aa: CASSFQERYGYTF
CDR3nt: TGTGCCAGCAGTTTTCAGGAACGCTATGGCTACACCTTC

abundance: NA
v_gene: TRBV5-1
d_gene: NA
j_gene: TRBJ1-1
CDR3aa: CASSPGGTTNTEAFF
CDR3nt: TGCGCCAGCAGCCCGGGGGGCACTACGAACACTGAAGCTTTCTTT